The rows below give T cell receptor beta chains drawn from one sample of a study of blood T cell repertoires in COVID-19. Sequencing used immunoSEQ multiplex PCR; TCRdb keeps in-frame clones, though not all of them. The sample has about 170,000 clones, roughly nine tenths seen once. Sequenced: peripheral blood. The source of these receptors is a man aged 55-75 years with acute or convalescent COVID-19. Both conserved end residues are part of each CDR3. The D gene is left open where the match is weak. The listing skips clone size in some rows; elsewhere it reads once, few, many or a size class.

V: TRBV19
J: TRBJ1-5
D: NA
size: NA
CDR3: CASSGQLNPYSNQPQHF
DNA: TGTGCCAGTAGCGGACAGCTTAACCCTTATAGCAATCAGCCCCAGCATTTT

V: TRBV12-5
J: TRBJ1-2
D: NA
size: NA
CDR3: CASGRKSQGVGGYTF
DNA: TGTGCTAGTGGCCGAAAGTCACAGGGAGTTGGTGGCTACACCTTC

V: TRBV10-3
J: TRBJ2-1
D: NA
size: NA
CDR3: CAISESKKGGVNEQFF
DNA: TGTGCCATCAGTGAGTCGAAAAAGGGGGGGGTAAATGAGCAGTTCTTC

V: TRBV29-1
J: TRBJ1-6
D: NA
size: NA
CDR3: CSVALGEIGSPLHF
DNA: TGCAGCGTTGCTCTTGGAGAGATAGGTTCACCCCTCCACTTT

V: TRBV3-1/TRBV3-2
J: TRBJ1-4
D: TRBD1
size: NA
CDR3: CASLRDRHLIATNEKLFF
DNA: TGTGCCAGCCTCCGGGACAGACACCTAATAGCAACTAATGAAAAACTGTTTTTT

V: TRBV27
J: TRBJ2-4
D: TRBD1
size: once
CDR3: CASSVRDRGNIQYF
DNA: TGTGCCAGCAGTGTCCGGGACAGGGGAAACATTCAGTACTTC

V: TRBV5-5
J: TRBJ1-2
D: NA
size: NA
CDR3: CASSPPGLGYTF
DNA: TGTGCCAGCAGCCCGCCGGGACTCGGCTACACCTTC

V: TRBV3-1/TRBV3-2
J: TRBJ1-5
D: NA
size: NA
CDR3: CASSQGRVLANQPQHF
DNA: TGTGCCAGCAGCCAAGGCAGGGTTTTGGCCAATCAGCCCCAGCATTTT

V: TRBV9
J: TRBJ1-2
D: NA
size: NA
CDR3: CASSVREGAPGYTF
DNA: TGTGCCAGCAGCGTGCGGGAAGGGGCCCCTGGCTACACCTTC

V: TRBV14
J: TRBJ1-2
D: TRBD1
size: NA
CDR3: CASSLQGALLGYTF
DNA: TGTGCCAGCAGCCTGCAGGGGGCCCTACTCGGCTACACCTTC

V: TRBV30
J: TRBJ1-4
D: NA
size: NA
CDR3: CAWGGANEKLFF
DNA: TGTGCCTGGGGGGGGGCTAATGAAAAACTGTTTTTT

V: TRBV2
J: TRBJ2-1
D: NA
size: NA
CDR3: CASSEEFSWTVNEQFF
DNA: TGTGCCAGCAGTGAGGAGTTTTCGTGGACAGTCAATGAGCAGTTCTTC

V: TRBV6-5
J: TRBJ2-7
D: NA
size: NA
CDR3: CASSPIWSSYEQYF
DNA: TGTGCCAGCAGCCCGATTTGGAGCTCCTACGAGCAGTACTTC

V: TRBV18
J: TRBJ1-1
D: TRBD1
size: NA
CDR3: CASSQGADTEAFF
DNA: TGTGCCAGCTCACAGGGGGCTGACACTGAAGCTTTCTTT

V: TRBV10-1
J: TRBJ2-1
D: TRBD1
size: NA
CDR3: CASSAQGADNEQFF
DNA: TGCGCCAGCAGTGCGCAGGGGGCCGACAATGAGCAGTTCTTC

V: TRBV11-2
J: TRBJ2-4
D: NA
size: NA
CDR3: CASSQPRQVENIQYF
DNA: TGTGCCAGCAGCCAACCTAGACAGGTCGAGAACATTCAGTACTTC

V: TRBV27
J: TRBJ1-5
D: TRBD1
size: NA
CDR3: CSSKRGGESNQPQHF
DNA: TGTTCTAGTAAGAGAGGGGGCGAGAGCAATCAGCCCCAGCATTTT

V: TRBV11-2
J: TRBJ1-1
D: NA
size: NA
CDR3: CASSLGGGGNTEAFF
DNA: TGTGCCAGCAGCTTAGGGGGGGGAGGGAACACTGAAGCTTTCTTT

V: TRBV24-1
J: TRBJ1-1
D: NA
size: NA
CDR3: CATRRDTEAFF
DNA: TGTGCCACCAGGAGGGACACTGAAGCTTTCTTT

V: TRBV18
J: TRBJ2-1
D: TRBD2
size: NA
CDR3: CASSRLAGGDDNEQFF
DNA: TGTGCCAGCTCACGCCTAGCGGGAGGCGATGACAATGAGCAGTTCTTC

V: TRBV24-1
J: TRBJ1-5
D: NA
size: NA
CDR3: CATSSGAQPQHF
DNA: TGTGCCACCAGTTCAGGTGCGCAGCCCCAGCATTTT

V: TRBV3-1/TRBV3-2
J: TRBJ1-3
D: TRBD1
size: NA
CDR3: CASSQVTGQGPIYF
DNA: TGTGCCAGCAGCCAAGTCACGGGACAGGGGCCCATATATTTT

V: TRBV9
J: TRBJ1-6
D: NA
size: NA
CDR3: CASSRDSGDSPLHF
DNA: TGTGCCAGCAGCCGGGACTCCGGGGATTCACCCCTCCACTTT

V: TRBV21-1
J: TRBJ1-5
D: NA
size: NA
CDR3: CASSKAGDIINQPQHF
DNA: TGTGCCAGCAGCAAAGCGGGGGACATCATAAATCAGCCCCAGCATTTT

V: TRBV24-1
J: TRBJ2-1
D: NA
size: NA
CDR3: CATSDFRGSQSSYNEQFF
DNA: TGTGCCACCAGTGATTTTAGGGGCAGCCAGAGCTCCTACAATGAGCAGTTCTTC

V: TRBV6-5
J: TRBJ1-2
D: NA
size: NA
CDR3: CASSQTENYGYTF
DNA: TGTGCCAGCAGTCAGACAGAAAACTATGGCTACACCTTC

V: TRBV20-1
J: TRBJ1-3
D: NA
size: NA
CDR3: CSASAGSDSGNTIYF
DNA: TGCAGTGCTAGTGCAGGTTCTGACTCTGGAAACACCATATATTTT

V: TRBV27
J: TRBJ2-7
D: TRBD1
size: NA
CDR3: CASSLGTAYEQYF
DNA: TGTGCCAGCAGTTTAGGGACAGCTTACGAGCAGTACTTC

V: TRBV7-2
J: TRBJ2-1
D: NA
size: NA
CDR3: CASSPGGSGIINEQFF
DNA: TGTGCCAGCAGCCCAGGGGGTAGCGGGATAATCAATGAGCAGTTCTTC

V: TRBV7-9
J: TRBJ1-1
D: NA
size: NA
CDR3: CASSPRWNTEAFF
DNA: TGTGCCAGCAGCCCCCGGTGGAACACTGAAGCTTTCTTT

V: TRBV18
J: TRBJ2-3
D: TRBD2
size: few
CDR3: CASSPRRLAVTDTQYF
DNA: TGTGCCAGCTCACCACGGAGACTAGCGGTCACAGATACGCAGTATTTT

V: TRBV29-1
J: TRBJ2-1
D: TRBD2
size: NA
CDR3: CSVGAGPSYNEQFF
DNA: TGCAGCGTGGGAGCGGGACCGTCCTACAATGAGCAGTTCTTC

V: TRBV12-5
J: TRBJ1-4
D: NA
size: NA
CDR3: CASGRSVTTNEKLFF
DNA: TGTGCTAGTGGCCGCTCGGTTACAACTAATGAAAAACTGTTTTTT

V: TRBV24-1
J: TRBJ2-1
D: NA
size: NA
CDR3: CATSETGTGEQFF
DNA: TGTGCCACCAGTGAGACGGGGACTGGTGAGCAGTTCTTC

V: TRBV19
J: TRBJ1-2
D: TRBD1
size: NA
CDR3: CASSIGGQGAEYGYTF
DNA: TGTGCCAGTAGTATAGGGGGACAGGGGGCGGAATATGGCTACACCTTC

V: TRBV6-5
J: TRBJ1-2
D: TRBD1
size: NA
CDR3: CAIQPRDRTNYGYTF
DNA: TGTGCCATCCAACCCCGGGACAGAACTAACTATGGCTACACCTTC

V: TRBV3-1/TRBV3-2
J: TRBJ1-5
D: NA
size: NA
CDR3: CASSQDRREPQHF
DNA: TGTGCCAGCAGCCAAGACAGGAGGGAGCCCCAGCATTTT

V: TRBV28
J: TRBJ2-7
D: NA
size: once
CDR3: CASSFGLGPTYEQYF
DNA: TGTGCCAGCAGTTTCGGCCTTGGGCCAACCTACGAGCAGTACTTC

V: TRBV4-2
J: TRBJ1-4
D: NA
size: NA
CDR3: CASSPRGAKDEKLFF
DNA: TGTGCCAGCAGCCCGCGGGGGGCTAAGGATGAAAAACTGTTTTTT

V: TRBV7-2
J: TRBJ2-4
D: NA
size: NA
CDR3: CASSPRNREGAKNIQYF
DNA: TGTGCCAGCAGCCCCCGGAACCGAGAGGGAGCCAAAAACATTCAGTACTTC

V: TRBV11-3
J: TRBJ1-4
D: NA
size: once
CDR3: CASSYSRESNEKLFF
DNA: TGTGCCAGCAGCTATAGCAGGGAATCGAATGAAAAACTGTTTTTT

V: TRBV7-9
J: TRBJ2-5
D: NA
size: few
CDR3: CATQGLQETQYF
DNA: TGTGCCACCCAGGGCCTCCAAGAGACCCAGTACTTC